This is a list of T cell receptor beta chains from one sample in a study of blood T cell repertoires in COVID-19. TCRdb keeps only in-frame clones here, not all; method: immunoSEQ multiplex PCR. The sample carries 15,000 to 20,000 clones, just under 90% recorded once. Specimen: peripheral blood. The receptors were sampled from a human donor in a cohort sampled during active COVID-19. Both conserved end residues are part of each CDR3. The order of the fields is D gene, V gene, clone size, J gene, CDR3 DNA, CDR3 protein. A D gene is named only where the DNA matches it firmly. Some rows have no size entry. The others give once, few or many, or a class for an expanded clone.

TRBD1	TRBV14	-	TRBJ1-2	TGTGCCAGCAGCCAAGGGGTCACAGGGGGCTATTCCTATGGCTACACCTTC	CASSQGVTGGYSYGYTF
-	TRBV5-1	-	TRBJ1-2	TGCGCCAGCAGCTTTGGGCCAGAACTGGACTATGGCTACACCTTC	CASSFGPELDYGYTF
-	TRBV10-3	-	TRBJ2-1	TGTGCCACCGCTGAGAGCCCTTTGGATGAGCAGTTCTTC	CATAESPLDEQFF
TRBD2	TRBV10-1	-	TRBJ2-2	TGCGCCAGCAGTGAGTCCCTAGCGGGAGTCCCCGGGGAGCTGTTTTTT	CASSESLAGVPGELFF
TRBD1	TRBV7-2	-	TRBJ1-2	TGTGCCAGCAGCTTAGCGCCGACAGGGAAGTATGGCTACACCTTC	CASSLAPTGKYGYTF
TRBD2	TRBV5-4	-	TRBJ2-3	TGTGCCAGCAGCTTGGGAGGAGCGGGGAACACAGATACGCAGTATTTT	CASSLGGAGNTDTQYF
TRBD1	TRBV5-1	-	TRBJ1-3	TGCGCCAGCAGCTTGGACGGGACAGCTGGAAACACCATATATTTT	CASSLDGTAGNTIYF
-	TRBV28	-	TRBJ2-5	TGTGCCAGCAGCCTTCTCACAGATCAAGAGACCCAGTACTTC	CASSLLTDQETQYF
TRBD2	TRBV5-1	-	TRBJ2-3	TGCGCCAGCAGCTTGGGGACTAGCGGAGATACGCAGTATTTT	CASSLGTSGDTQYF
TRBD1	TRBV6-5	-	TRBJ2-7	TGTGCCAGCTGGGGACAGGACTTTTCCTACGAGCAGTACTTC	CASWGQDFSYEQYF
-	TRBV28	-	TRBJ2-5	TGTGCCAGCAGTTGGGCGGGACCCCCCCAAGAGACCCAGTACTTC	CASSWAGPPQETQYF
TRBD1	TRBV15	once	TRBJ1-5	TGTGCCACCCGACAGGGAATATTTCAGCCCCAGCATTTT	CATRQGIFQPQHF
-	TRBV28	-	TRBJ1-1	TGTGCCAGCAGTCCGCAGGTGCCCACTGAAGCTTTCTTT	CASSPQVPTEAFF
-	TRBV27	-	TRBJ2-5	TGTGCCAGTGGGAGGCCTGTCCAAGAGACCCAGTACTTC	CASGRPVQETQYF
-	TRBV27	-	TRBJ2-5	TGTGCCAGCAGTTTATACCAGCGACCCCAAGAGACCCAGTACTTC	CASSLYQRPQETQYF
-	TRBV2	-	TRBJ2-5	TGTGCCAGCAGTGGGATCGGGGGAGAGACCCAGTACTTC	CASSGIGGETQYF
TRBD2	TRBV11-2	once	TRBJ2-1	TGTGCCAGCAGCCCCCGTGGGACTAGCGGGAGTAGGGGGCAGTTCTTC	CASSPRGTSGSRGQFF
TRBD2	TRBV9	once	TRBJ2-1	TGTGCCAGCTCTGGGACTAGCGCACCCTACAATGAGCAGTTCTTC	CASSGTSAPYNEQFF
TRBD1	TRBV19	-	TRBJ2-1	TGTGCCAGTAGTATTATCGGGACAGGCAACAATGAGCAGTTCTTC	CASSIIGTGNNEQFF
TRBD2	TRBV5-6	-	TRBJ2-7	TGTGCCAGCAGCTTGACCCTAGCGGGGCCCTACGAGCAGTACTTC	CASSLTLAGPYEQYF
TRBD2	TRBV28	-	TRBJ2-4	TGTGCCAGCAGTTTATATTCTAGCGGGCCCATTCAGTACTTC	CASSLYSSGPIQYF
-	TRBV19	-	TRBJ2-3	TGTGCCAGTAGTATTAGAGCGGATAGCACAGATACGCAGTATTTT	CASSIRADSTDTQYF
TRBD1	TRBV5-1	once	TRBJ1-2	TGCGCCAGCAGCCATACAGGGGATTCCTATGGCTACACCTTC	CASSHTGDSYGYTF
TRBD2	TRBV5-6	-	TRBJ2-2	TGTGCCAGCAGCTTGTTTGCAGCGGGAGATACCGGGGAGCTGTTTTTT	CASSLFAAGDTGELFF
-	TRBV28	once	TRBJ2-5	TGTGCCAGCAGTTTCGATCGGGGGACCCAGTACTTC	CASSFDRGTQYF
TRBD1	TRBV4-1	few	TRBJ2-6	TGCGCCAGCAGCCTAAGAGACCAGGGGGCTGGGGCCAACGTCCTGACTTTC	CASSLRDQGAGANVLTF
TRBD2	TRBV10-3	-	TRBJ2-1	TGTGCCATCAGTGAGTGGGGGACTAGCGGGAGTAACAATGAGCAGTTCTTC	CAISEWGTSGSNNEQFF
-	TRBV28	-	TRBJ2-2	TGTGCCAGCAGCCCATCTACAGGGATCGGGGAGCTGTTTTTT	CASSPSTGIGELFF